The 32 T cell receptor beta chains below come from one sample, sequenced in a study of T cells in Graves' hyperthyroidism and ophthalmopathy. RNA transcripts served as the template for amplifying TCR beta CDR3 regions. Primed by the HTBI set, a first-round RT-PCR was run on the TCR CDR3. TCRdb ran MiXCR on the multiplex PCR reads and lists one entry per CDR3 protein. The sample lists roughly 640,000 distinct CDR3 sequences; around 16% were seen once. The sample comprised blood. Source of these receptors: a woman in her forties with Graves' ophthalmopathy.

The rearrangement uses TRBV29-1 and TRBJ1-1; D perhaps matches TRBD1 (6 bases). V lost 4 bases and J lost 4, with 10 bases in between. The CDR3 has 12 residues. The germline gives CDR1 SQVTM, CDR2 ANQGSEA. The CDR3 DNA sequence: TGCAGCGTTGTAACAGGGACCACTGAAGCTTTCTTT. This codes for CSVVTGTTEAFF.

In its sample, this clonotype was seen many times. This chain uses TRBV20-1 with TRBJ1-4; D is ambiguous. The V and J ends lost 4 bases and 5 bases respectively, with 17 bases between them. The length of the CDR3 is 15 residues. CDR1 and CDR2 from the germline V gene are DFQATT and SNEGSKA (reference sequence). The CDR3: CSAMDAKEPNEKLFF. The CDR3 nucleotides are TGCAGTGCTATGGATGCCAAAGAACCCAATGAAAAACTGTTTTTT.

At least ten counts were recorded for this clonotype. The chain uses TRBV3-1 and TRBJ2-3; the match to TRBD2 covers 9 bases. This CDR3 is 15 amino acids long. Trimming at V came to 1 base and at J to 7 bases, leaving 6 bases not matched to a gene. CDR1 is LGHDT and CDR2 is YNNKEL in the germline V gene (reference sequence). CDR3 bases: TGTGCCAGCAGCCAAGGACTAGCGGAAGCAAATACGCAGTATTTT. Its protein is CASSQGLAEANTQYF.

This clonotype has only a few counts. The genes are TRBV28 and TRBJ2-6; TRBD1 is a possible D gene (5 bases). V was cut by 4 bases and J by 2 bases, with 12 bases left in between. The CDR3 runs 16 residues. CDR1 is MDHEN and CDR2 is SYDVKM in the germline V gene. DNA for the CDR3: TGTGCCAGCAGTTCCCCTCAGGGAACTGGGGCCAACGTCCTGACTTTC. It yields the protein CASSSPQGTGANVLTF.

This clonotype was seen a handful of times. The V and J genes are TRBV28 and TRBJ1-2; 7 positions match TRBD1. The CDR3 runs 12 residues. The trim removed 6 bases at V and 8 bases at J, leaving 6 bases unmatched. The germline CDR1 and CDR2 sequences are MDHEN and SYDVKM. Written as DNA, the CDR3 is TGTGCCAGCAGCCCCGACAGGGCCGGCTACACCTTC. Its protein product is CASSPDRAGYTF.

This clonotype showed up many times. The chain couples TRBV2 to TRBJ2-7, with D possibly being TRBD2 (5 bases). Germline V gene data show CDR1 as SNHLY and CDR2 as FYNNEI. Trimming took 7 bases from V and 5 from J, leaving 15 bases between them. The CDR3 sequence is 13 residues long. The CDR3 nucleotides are TGTGCCAGCAAAGGTGGGAGTGGGAACGAGCAGTACTTC. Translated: CASKGGSGNEQYF. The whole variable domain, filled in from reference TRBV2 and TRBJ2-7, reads EPEVTQTPSHQVTQMGQEVILRCVPISNHLYFYWYRQILGQKVEFLVSFYNNEISEKSEIFDDQFSVERPDGSNFTLKIRSTKLEDSAMYFCASKGGSGNEQYFGPGTRLTVT.

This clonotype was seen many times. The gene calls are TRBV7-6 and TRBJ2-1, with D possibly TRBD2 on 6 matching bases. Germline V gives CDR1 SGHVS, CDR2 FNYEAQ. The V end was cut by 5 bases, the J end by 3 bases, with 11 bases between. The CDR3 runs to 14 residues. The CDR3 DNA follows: TGTGCCAGCAGCAAACAGGAGGGCTACAATGAGCAGTTCTTC. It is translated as CASSKQEGYNEQFF.

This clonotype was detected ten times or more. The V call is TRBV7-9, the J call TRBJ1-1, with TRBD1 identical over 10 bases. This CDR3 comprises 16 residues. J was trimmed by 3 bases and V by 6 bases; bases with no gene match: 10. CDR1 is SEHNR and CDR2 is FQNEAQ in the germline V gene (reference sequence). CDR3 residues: CASRSGTGVADTEAFF. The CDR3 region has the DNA TGTGCCAGCAGGTCCGGGACAGGGGTTGCGGACACTGAAGCTTTCTTT.

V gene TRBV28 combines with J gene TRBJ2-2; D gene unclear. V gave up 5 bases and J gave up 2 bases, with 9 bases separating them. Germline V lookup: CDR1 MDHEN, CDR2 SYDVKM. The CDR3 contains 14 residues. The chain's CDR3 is CASSKQVNTGELFF. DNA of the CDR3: TGTGCCAGCAGTAAGCAGGTTAACACCGGGGAGCTGTTTTTT.

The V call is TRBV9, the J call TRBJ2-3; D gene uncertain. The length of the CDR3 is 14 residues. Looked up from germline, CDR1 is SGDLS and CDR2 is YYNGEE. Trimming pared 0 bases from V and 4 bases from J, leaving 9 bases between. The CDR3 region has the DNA TGTGCCAGCAGCGTAGGTGACCCCTCAGATACGCAGTATTTT. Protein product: CASSVGDPSDTQYF.

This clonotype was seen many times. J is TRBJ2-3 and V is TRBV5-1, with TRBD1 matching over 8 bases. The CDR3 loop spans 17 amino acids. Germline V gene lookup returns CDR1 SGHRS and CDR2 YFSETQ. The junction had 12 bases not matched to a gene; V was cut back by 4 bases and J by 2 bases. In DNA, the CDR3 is TGCGCCAGCAGCCGAGAGCTGCGGACAGGGTACACAGATACGCAGTATTTT. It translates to CASSRELRTGYTDTQYF. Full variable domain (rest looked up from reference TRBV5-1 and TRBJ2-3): KAGVTQTPRYLIKTRGQQVTLSCSPISGHRSVSWYQQTPGQGLQFLFEYFSETQRNKGNFPGRFSGRQFSNSRSEMNVSTLELGDSALYLCASSRELRTGYTDTQYFGPGTRLTVL.

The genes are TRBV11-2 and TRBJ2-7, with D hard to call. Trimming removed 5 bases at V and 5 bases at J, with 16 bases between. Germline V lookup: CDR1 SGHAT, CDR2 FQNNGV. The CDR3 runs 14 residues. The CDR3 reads CASSQDLVNNEQYF. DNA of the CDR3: TGTGCCAGCAGCCAAGATCTAGTCAACAACGAGCAGTACTTC.

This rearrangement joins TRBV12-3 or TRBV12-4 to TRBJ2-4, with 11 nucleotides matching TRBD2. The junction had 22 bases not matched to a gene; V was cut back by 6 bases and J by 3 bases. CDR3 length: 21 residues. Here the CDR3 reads CASSQMPSTSGGRLDKNIQYF. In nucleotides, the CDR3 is TGTGCCAGCAGCCAGATGCCCTCAACTAGCGGGGGTAGGCTAGACAAAAACATTCAGTACTTC.

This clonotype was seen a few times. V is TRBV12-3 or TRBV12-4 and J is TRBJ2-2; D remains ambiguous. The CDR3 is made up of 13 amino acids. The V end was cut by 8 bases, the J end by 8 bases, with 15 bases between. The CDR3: CASLTHEGGELFF. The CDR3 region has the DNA TGTGCCAGCCTAACCCACGAAGGGGGGGAGCTGTTTTTT.

The CDR3 sequence: CASSVCWDRLQETQYF. CDR3 nucleotide sequence: TGTGCCAGCAGCGTTTGTTGGGACAGATTACAAGAGACCCAGTACTTC. The chain has TRBV9 and TRBJ2-5; 7 bases line up with TRBD1. Per the germline V gene, CDR1 is SGDLS and CDR2 is YYNGEE. CDR3 size: 16 residues. J lost 2 bases, V lost 2 bases, and 9 bases had no gene match.

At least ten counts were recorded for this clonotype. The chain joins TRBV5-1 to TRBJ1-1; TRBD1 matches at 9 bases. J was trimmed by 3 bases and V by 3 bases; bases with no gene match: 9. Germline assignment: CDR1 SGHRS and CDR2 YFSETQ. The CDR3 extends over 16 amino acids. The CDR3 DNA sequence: TGCGCCAGCAGCTCGGGGACAGGGCGTGAGGACACTGAAGCTTTCTTT. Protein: CASSSGTGREDTEAFF.

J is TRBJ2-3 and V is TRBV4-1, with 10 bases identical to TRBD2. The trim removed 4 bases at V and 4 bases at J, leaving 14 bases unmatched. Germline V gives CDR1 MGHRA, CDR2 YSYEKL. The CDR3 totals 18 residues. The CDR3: CASSPWGTSGAVADTQYF. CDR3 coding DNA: TGCGCCAGCAGCCCCTGGGGTACTAGCGGGGCTGTCGCAGATACGCAGTATTTT.

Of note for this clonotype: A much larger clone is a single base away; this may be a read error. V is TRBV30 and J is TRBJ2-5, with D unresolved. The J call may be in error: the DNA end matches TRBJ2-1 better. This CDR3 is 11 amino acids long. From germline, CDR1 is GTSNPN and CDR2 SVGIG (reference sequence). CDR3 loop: CAWSEQETQFF. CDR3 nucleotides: TGTGCCTGGAGCGAACAAGAGACCCAGTTCTTC.

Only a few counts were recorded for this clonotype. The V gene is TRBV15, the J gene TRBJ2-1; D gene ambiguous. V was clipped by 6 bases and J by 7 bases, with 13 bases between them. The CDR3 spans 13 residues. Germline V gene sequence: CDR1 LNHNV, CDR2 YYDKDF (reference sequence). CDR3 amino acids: CATSPRLGNEQFF. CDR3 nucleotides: TGTGCCACCAGTCCGCGACTCGGGAATGAGCAGTTCTTC.

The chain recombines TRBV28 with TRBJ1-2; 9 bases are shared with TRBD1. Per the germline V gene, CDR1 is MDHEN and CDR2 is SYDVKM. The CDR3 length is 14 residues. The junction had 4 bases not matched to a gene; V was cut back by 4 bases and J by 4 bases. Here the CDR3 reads CASSYRGLGYGYTF. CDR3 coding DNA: TGTGCCAGCAGTTACAGGGGGCTAGGCTATGGCTACACCTTC.

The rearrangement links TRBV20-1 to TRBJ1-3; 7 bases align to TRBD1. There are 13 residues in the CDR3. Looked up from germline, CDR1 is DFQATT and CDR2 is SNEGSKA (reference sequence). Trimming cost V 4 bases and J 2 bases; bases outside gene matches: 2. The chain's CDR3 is CSATQGAGNTIYF. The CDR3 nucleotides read TGCAGTGCTACCCAGGGGGCTGGAAACACCATATATTTT.

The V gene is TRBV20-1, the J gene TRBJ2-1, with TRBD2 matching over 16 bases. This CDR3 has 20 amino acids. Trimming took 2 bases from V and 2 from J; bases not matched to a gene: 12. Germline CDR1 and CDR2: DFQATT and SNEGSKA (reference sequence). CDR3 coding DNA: TGCAGTGCTAGAAAGGAGCCGGGACTAGCGGGGGGGCGTGCCTACAATGAGCAGTTCTTC. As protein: CSARKEPGLAGGRAYNEQFF.

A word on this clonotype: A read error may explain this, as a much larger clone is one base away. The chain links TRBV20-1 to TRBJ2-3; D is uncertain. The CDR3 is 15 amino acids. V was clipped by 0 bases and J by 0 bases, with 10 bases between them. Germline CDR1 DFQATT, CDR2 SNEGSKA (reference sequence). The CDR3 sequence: CSARDHAKSTDTQYF. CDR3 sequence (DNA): TGCAGTGCTAGAGATCATGCGAAAAGCACAGATACGCAGTATTTT.

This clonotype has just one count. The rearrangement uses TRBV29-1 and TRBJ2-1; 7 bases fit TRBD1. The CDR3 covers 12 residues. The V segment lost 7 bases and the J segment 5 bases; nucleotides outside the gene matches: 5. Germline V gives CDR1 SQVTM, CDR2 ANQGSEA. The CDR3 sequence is CSAPGQNNEQFF. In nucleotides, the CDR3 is TGCAGCGCCCCGGGACAGAACAATGAGCAGTTCTTC.

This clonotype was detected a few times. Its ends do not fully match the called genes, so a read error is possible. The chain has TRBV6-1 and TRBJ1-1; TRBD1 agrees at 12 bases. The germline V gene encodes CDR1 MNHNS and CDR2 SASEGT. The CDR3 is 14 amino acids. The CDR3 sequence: CAGSDRDRGLLAFF. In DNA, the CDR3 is TGTGCCGGCAGTGACCGGGACAGGGGGCTTTTAGCTTTCTTT.

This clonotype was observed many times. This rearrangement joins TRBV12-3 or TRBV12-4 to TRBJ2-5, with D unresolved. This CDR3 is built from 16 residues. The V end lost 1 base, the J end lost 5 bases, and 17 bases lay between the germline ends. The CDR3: CASSLGGPRLMETQYF. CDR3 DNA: TGTGCCAGCAGTTTAGGTGGACCGAGGCTGATGGAGACCCAGTACTTC.

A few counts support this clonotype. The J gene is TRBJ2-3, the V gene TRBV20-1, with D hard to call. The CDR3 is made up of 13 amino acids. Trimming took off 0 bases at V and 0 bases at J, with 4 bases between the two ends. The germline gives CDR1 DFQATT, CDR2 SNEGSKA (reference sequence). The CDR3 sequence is CSARETSTDTQYF. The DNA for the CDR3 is TGCAGTGCTAGAGAGACTAGCACAGATACGCAGTATTTT.

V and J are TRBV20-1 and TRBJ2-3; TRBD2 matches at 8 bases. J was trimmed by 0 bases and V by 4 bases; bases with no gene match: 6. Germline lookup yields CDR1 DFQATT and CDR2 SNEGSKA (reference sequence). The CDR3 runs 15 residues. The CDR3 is CSAKRAGASTDTQYF. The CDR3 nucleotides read TGCAGTGCTAAGAGAGCGGGGGCTAGCACAGATACGCAGTATTTT.

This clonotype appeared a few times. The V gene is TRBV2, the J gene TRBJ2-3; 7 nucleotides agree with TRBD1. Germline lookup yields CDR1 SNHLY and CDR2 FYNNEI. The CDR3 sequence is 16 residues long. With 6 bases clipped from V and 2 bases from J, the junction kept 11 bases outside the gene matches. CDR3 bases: TGTGCCAGCAGCCCAACCCGGGACAGATTCACAGATACGCAGTATTTT. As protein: CASSPTRDRFTDTQYF.

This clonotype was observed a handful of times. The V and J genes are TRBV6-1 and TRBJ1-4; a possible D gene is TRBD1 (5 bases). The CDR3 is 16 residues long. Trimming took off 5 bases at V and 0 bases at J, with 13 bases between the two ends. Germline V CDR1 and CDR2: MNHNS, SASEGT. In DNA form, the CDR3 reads TGTGCCAGCAGTTCCGGGACGTCTGCAACTAATGAAAAACTGTTTTTT. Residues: CASSSGTSATNEKLFF.

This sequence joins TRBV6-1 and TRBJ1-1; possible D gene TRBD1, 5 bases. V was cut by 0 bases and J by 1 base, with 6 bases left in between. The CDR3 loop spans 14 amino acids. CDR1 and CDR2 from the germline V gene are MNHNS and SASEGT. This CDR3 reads CASSEAGENTEAFF. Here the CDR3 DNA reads TGTGCCAGCAGTGAAGCAGGGGAGAACACTGAAGCTTTCTTT.

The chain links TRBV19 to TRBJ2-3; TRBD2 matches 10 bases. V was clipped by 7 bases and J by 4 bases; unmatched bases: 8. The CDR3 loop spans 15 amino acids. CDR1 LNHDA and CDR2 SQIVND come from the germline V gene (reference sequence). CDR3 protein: CASTTSGGAADTQYF. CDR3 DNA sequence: TGTGCCAGTACGACAAGCGGGGGGGCTGCAGATACGCAGTATTTT. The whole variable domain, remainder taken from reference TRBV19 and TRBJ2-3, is DGGITQSPKYLFRKEGQNVTLSCEQNLNHDAMYWYRQDPGQGLRLIYYSQIVNDFQKGDIAEGYSVSREKKESFPLTVTSAQKNPTAFYLCASTTSGGAADTQYFGPGTRLTVL.